This entry lists 18 T cell receptor beta chains sequenced from one sample in a study of cytomegalovirus exposure and HLA in healthy donors. PCR amplification relied on 60 Vbeta primers (plus 13 Jbeta primers). Sequenced by immunoSEQ multiplex PCR; TCRdb stores in-frame clones only, minus some. Found here are 140,000 or so clones, around four fifths of them singletons; the top ten hold 2% to 2.5%. Specimen: PBMCs. These receptors all stem from a boy aged 2-9 years in good health and CMV-seronegative.

The chain couples TRBV9 to TRBJ1-1; 7 bases are shared with TRBD1. The trim removed 2 bases at V and 0 bases at J, leaving 4 bases unmatched. CDR1 is SGDLS and CDR2 is YYNGEE in the germline V gene. This CDR3 is 15 amino acids long. CDR3 nucleotides: TGTGCCAGCAGCGTCTACAGGGGCGTGAACACTGAAGCTTTCTTT. Protein: CASSVYRGVNTEAFF.

The chain recombines TRBV7-2 with TRBJ2-1; TRBD2 matches 8 bases. The CDR3 is 16 residues long. After removal of 5 bases from V and 4 bases from J, the junction contained 10 bases not matched to a gene. Germline CDR1 SGHTA, CDR2 FQGNSA. The CDR3: CASSPRAGEGYNEQFF. The CDR3, as DNA: TGTGCCAGCAGCCCCCGAGCGGGAGAGGGGTACAATGAGCAGTTCTTC.

V usage is TRBV10-3 and J usage is TRBJ1-5; 7 bases align to TRBD1. V was pared by 5 bases and J by 9 bases, with 13 bases of the junction left unmatched. CDR3 length: 15 residues. Germline CDR1 and CDR2: ENHRY and SYGVKD. The CDR3 loop reads CAISRSGTEDRPQHF. As DNA, the CDR3 is TGTGCCATCAGTCGATCAGGGACAGAAGATCGGCCCCAGCATTTT.

The gene calls are TRBV4-3 and TRBJ2-7; TRBD2 matches at 10 bases. The V gene's germline CDR1 is LGHNA and CDR2 YSLEER. The CDR3 extends over 16 amino acids. The junction had 9 bases not matched to a gene; V was cut back by 0 bases and J by 7 bases. The CDR3 nucleotides read TGCGCCAGCAGCCAAGAGGGCGGGACTAGCGTATCGGAGCAGTACTTC. Translated, it gives CASSQEGGTSVSEQYF.

This rearrangement joins TRBV4-2 to TRBJ2-1; TRBD2 might be the D (5 bases). Trimming shortened V by 4 bases and J by 4 bases, and 11 bases separated the two germline ends. Germline loops: CDR1 LGHNA, CDR2 YNFKEQ. This CDR3 has 14 amino acids. The CDR3 protein is CASSPSDSYNEQFF. In DNA form, the CDR3 reads TGTGCCAGCAGCCCCTCGGACTCGTACAATGAGCAGTTCTTC.

This clone was recorded once. The V gene is TRBV27, the J gene TRBJ1-4; 8 bases align to TRBD1. CDR1 is MNHEY and CDR2 is SMNVEV in the germline V gene (reference sequence). The CDR3 runs to 17 residues. V shed 7 bases, J shed 3 bases, and the junction held 13 bases outside the gene matches. CDR3 sequence reads: CASTLRQGNPANEKLFF. The CDR3 bases are TGTGCCAGCACCTTACGACAGGGGAACCCGGCTAATGAAAAACTGTTTTTT. The full variable domain, with the rest looked up from reference TRBV27 and TRBJ1-4, is EAQVTQNPRYLITVTGKKLTVTCSQNMNHEYMSWYRQDPGLGLRQIYYSMNVEVTDKGDVPEGYKVSRKEKRNFPLILESPSPNQTSLYFCASTLRQGNPANEKLFFGSGTQLSVL.

The CDR3, as DNA: TGTGCCAGCAGCTTACTTCCGGGACAGAACACCGGGGAGCTGTTTTTT. Translating it yields CASSLLPGQNTGELFF. This rearrangement joins TRBV7-9 to TRBJ2-2, with D perhaps TRBD1 (6 bases). V was pared by 2 bases and J by 1 base, with 11 bases between. The CDR3 runs to 16 residues. Germline-derived CDR1 and CDR2 are SEHNR and FQNEAQ (reference sequence).

The V gene is TRBV19, the J gene TRBJ2-2; tentatively, D is TRBD1 (5 bases). CDR1 is LNHDA, CDR2 SQIVND, per germline (reference sequence). This CDR3 is 17 amino acids long. Trimming pared 3 bases from V and 0 bases from J, leaving 14 bases between. Here the CDR3 reads CASSIATAATNTGELFF. The DNA of the CDR3 is TGTGCCAGTAGTATTGCGACAGCCGCTACGAACACCGGGGAGCTGTTTTTT.

CDR3 residues: CASRVWRLYEQYF. In nucleotides, the CDR3 is TGTGCCAGCCGAGTTTGGAGGCTCTACGAGCAGTACTTC. The chain joins TRBV6-4 to TRBJ2-7, with D perhaps matching TRBD2 (5 bases). Germline V lookup: CDR1 MRHNA, CDR2 SNTAGT. Trimming shortened V by 8 bases and J by 3 bases, and 14 bases separated the two germline ends. The CDR3 is made up of 13 amino acids.

V gene TRBV11-2 combines with J gene TRBJ2-2; possibly TRBD1 for D (6 bases). Germline lookup yields CDR1 SGHAT and CDR2 FQNNGV. The V end was cut by 5 bases, the J end by 15 bases, with 19 bases between. This CDR3 region has 13 residues. The CDR3 DNA reads as TGTGCCAGCAGCCGTATTACAGGGCCGTTGTTGTTTTTT. Amino acid sequence: CASSRITGPLLFF.

The chain links TRBV4-1 to TRBJ1-2, with D perhaps TRBD1 (5 bases). Trimming pared 0 bases from V and 2 bases from J, leaving 13 bases between. The CDR3 totals 16 residues. Per germline, CDR1 MGHRA and CDR2 YSYEKL. CDR3 nucleotides: TGCGCCAGCAGCCAAGACCTGGGGGGTTTGAACTATGGCTACACCTTC. Translated, it gives CASSQDLGGLNYGYTF.

The chain's CDR3 is CASSELRDRGVGELFF. The CDR3 DNA reads TGTGCCAGCAGCGAACTCCGGGACAGGGGCGTAGGGGAGCTGTTTTTT. The rearrangement uses TRBV28 and TRBJ2-2, with 10 bases matching TRBD1. CDR1 is MDHEN, CDR2 SYDVKM, per germline. The CDR3 length is 16 residues. J was trimmed by 8 bases and V by 6 bases; bases with no gene match: 12. The variable domain in full, completed from reference TRBV28 and TRBJ2-2, reads DVKVTQSSRYLVKRTGEKVFLECVQDMDHENMFWYRQDPGLGLRLIYFSYDVKMKEKGDIPEGYSVSREKKERFSLILESASTNQTSMYLCASSELRDRGVGELFFGEGSRLTVL.

The CDR3 spells CASSLRGWDTYDNEQFF. The CDR3 DNA reads TGTGCCAGCAGCTTGAGGGGTTGGGACACGTACGACAATGAGCAGTTCTTC. This chain uses TRBV11-2 with TRBJ2-1; maybe TRBD1 (6 bases). CDR3 length: 17 residues. The germline V and J ends were trimmed by 3 bases and 5 bases, with 20 bases remaining between them. Germline CDR1 and CDR2: SGHAT and FQNNGV.

Turning to this clone: One end of the junction is discordant with germline, which a read error may explain. The V call is TRBV27, the J call TRBJ2-2, with a tentative D call TRBD1 (5 bases). The germline gives CDR1 MNHEY, CDR2 SMNVEV (reference sequence). This CDR3 comprises 14 residues. The CDR3 nucleotides are TGTGTCAGCAGTTATTCAGGGTACACCGGGGAGCTGTTTTTT. Its translation: CVSSYSGYTGELFF.

The V and J genes are TRBV27 and TRBJ1-1; 7 bases align to TRBD1. Germline CDR1 is MNHEY and CDR2 is SMNVEV (reference sequence). The CDR3 is 16 residues long. The ends lost 6 bases at V and 4 bases at J; junction bases unmatched: 14. The CDR3 region is CASRGRTGSWSTEAFF. CDR3 DNA: TGTGCCAGCAGGGGGCGGACAGGTTCATGGAGCACTGAAGCTTTCTTT.

This CDR3 is CASSLGTNYGYTF. Here the CDR3 DNA reads TGTGCCAGCAGTTTAGGTACAAACTATGGCTACACCTTC. The chain combines TRBV28 with TRBJ1-2; D is undetermined. From germline, CDR1 is MDHEN and CDR2 SYDVKM. V shed 2 bases and J shed 2 bases, with 6 bases lying between them. The CDR3 totals 13 residues.

This rearrangement joins TRBV5-1 to TRBJ1-2; 7 bases agree with TRBD1. The V gene's germline CDR1 is SGHRS and CDR2 YFSETQ. The CDR3 spans 15 residues. V was pared by 2 bases and J by 2 bases, with 6 bases of the junction left unmatched. CDR3 protein: CASSFRQGNNYGYTF. In nucleotides, the CDR3 is TGCGCCAGCAGCTTTCGACAGGGAAACAACTATGGCTACACCTTC. Full variable domain (outside the CDR3, taken from reference TRBV5-1 and TRBJ1-2): KAGVTQTPRYLIKTRGQQVTLSCSPISGHRSVSWYQQTPGQGLQFLFEYFSETQRNKGNFPGRFSGRQFSNSRSEMNVSTLELGDSALYLCASSFRQGNNYGYTFGSGTRLTVV.

The chain links TRBV18 to TRBJ2-5; 7 nucleotides align to TRBD2. CDR1 is KGHSH, CDR2 LQKENI, per germline. The junction had 14 bases not matched to a gene; V was cut back by 6 bases and J by 1 base. CDR3 length equals 17 residues. CDR3 sequence reads: CASSLARTSQVQETQYF. The CDR3 DNA sequence: TGTGCCAGCTCCCTCGCTAGGACTAGTCAGGTCCAAGAGACCCAGTACTTC. The variable domain in full, with the rest retrieved from reference TRBV18 and TRBJ2-5, is NAGVMQNPRHLVRRRGQEARLRCSPMKGHSHVYWYRQLPEEGLKFMVYLQKENIIDESGMPKERFSAEFPKEGPSILRIQQVVRGDSAAYFCASSLARTSQVQETQYFGPGTRLLVL.